Listed below are T cell receptor beta chains from one sample, sequenced in a study of PD-L1 blockade in urothelial cancer. Profiling relied on immunoSEQ multiplex PCR, and the TCRdb table lists in-frame clones only, not all of them. The table records 70,000 or so clones, under 90% of them present only once. The starting material was PBMCs, obtained around atezolizumab (anti-PD-L1) treatment. The receptors come from a man between 65 and 85 years old with urothelial cancer. Both conserved end residues are part of each CDR3. A D gene is named only where the DNA matches it firmly. Clone size, where shown, is once, few, many, or a class for clones that have expanded.

J | D | V | size | length | CDR3 | DNA
TRBJ2-3 | NA | TRBV9 | NA | 14 | CASSVSVGTDTQYF | TGTGCCAGCAGCGTATCTGTCGGCACAGATACGCAGTATTTT
TRBJ2-7 | NA | TRBV7-2 | once | 13 | CASRDRLTYEQYF | TGTGCCAGCAGGGATCGACTTACCTACGAGCAGTACTTC
TRBJ1-5 | NA | TRBV28 | NA | 11 | CASSHNQPQHF | TGTGCCAGCAGTCATAATCAGCCCCAGCATTTT
TRBJ2-1 | TRBD2 | TRBV14 | NA | 15 | CASSQSGRAGNEQFF | TGTGCCAGCAGCCAAAGCGGGAGGGCCGGCAATGAGCAGTTCTTC
TRBJ1-1 | NA | TRBV25-1 | NA | 13 | CASRANRVTEAFF | TGTGCCAGCAGAGCAAACAGGGTCACTGAAGCTTTCTTT
TRBJ2-3 | TRBD1 | TRBV5-1 | NA | 16 | CASSPGTGSVTDTQYF | TGCGCCAGCAGCCCCGGGACAGGGAGTGTCACAGATACGCAGTATTTT
TRBJ2-7 | TRBD2 | TRBV15 | NA | 15 | CATSRAGGSSYEQYF | TGTGCCACCAGCAGAGCCGGCGGGAGCTCCTACGAGCAGTACTTC
TRBJ2-3 | TRBD2 | TRBV7-7 | NA | 14 | CASSQTSVADTQYF | TGTGCCAGCAGCCAAACTAGCGTAGCAGATACGCAGTATTTT
TRBJ1-2 | NA | TRBV20-1 | NA | 11 | CSAAVDYGYTF | TGCAGTGCTGCAGTCGACTATGGCTACACCTTC
TRBJ2-3 | NA | TRBV5-1 | NA | 14 | CASSPDHGGDTQYF | TGCGCCAGCAGCCCCGACCACGGCGGAGATACGCAGTATTTT
TRBJ2-7 | TRBD1 | TRBV2 | NA | 14 | CATKTGTETYEQYF | TGTGCCACCAAGACCGGGACAGAGACCTACGAGCAGTACTTC
TRBJ2-7 | TRBD2 | TRBV18 | NA | 16 | CASSPAGTSALYEQYF | TGTGCCAGCTCACCGGCCGGGACTAGCGCCCTCTACGAGCAGTACTTC
TRBJ2-7 | NA | TRBV5-6 | NA | 14 | CASSHAALTYEQYF | TGTGCCAGCAGCCATGCGGCTTTAACCTACGAGCAGTACTTC
TRBJ2-1 | TRBD2 | TRBV29-1 | NA | 14 | CSVGSLAGGYEQFF | TGCAGCGTGGGAAGCCTAGCGGGAGGGTATGAGCAGTTCTTC
TRBJ1-1 | TRBD1 | TRBV5-6 | NA | 13 | CASSFDRGAEAFF | TGTGCCAGCAGCTTCGACAGGGGGGCTGAAGCTTTCTTT
TRBJ2-1 | NA | TRBV9 | NA | 16 | CASSVTWGGGYNEQFF | TGTGCCAGCAGCGTAACTTGGGGAGGGGGGTACAATGAGCAGTTCTTC
TRBJ1-4 | NA | TRBV5-4 | few | 13 | CASSFPGDRKLFF | TGTGCCAGCAGCTTTCCAGGGGACCGAAAACTGTTTTTT
TRBJ2-2 | TRBD2 | TRBV7-3 | NA | 17 | CASSSLAGGPGTGELFF | TGTGCCAGCAGCTCCCTAGCGGGAGGGCCGGGCACCGGGGAGCTGTTTTTT
TRBJ2-2 | NA | TRBV2 | NA | 13 | CASSEGLNRELFF | TGTGCCAGCAGTGAGGGCCTTAACAGGGAGCTGTTTTTT
TRBJ1-1 | NA | TRBV6-1 | NA | 11 | CASSWAPRAFF | TGTGCCAGCAGCTGGGCCCCGCGAGCTTTCTTT
TRBJ1-3 | NA | TRBV5-1 | NA | 16 | CASSLGTTSSGNTIYF | TGCGCCAGCAGCTTGGGGACAACCAGCTCTGGAAACACCATATATTTT
TRBJ2-7 | NA | TRBV4-2 | few | 14 | CASSQAGTPYEQYF | TGTGCCAGCAGCCAAGCCGGGACACCGTACGAGCAGTACTTC
TRBJ1-5 | NA | TRBV10-2 | NA | 12 | CASSTGYQPQHF | TGCGCCAGCAGTACAGGTTACCAGCCCCAGCATTTT
TRBJ2-5 | TRBD1 | TRBV5-1 | NA | 14 | CASSLGTGGETQYF | TGCGCCAGCAGCTTGGGGACAGGAGGAGAGACCCAGTACTTC
TRBJ2-7 | TRBD1 | TRBV4-1 | NA | 14 | CASSLGDRGYEQYF | TGCGCCAGCAGCCTAGGGGACAGGGGCTACGAGCAGTACTTC
TRBJ2-5 | TRBD1 | TRBV27 | NA | 13 | CASSTTGWETQYF | TGTGCCAGCAGTACGACAGGGTGGGAGACCCAGTACTTC
TRBJ2-3 | NA | TRBV6-1 | NA | 12 | CASTVFTDTQYF | TGTGCCAGCACGGTTTTCACAGATACGCAGTATTTT
TRBJ1-5 | TRBD1 | TRBV6-1 | few | 15 | CASVDLQGSHQPQHF | TGTGCCAGCGTGGACCTACAGGGGTCTCATCAGCCCCAGCATTTT
TRBJ2-3 | NA | TRBV9 | NA | 11 | CASSGGETQYF | TGTGCCAGCAGCGGCGGGGAAACGCAGTATTTT
TRBJ2-7 | TRBD2 | TRBV5-1 | NA | 15 | CASSTGLAGHYEQYF | TGCGCCAGCAGCACGGGACTAGCGGGACACTACGAGCAGTACTTC
TRBJ2-2 | NA | TRBV9 | NA | 16 | CASSGLVSANTGELFF | TGTGCCAGCAGCGGATTGGTCAGCGCGAACACCGGGGAGCTGTTTTTT
TRBJ2-3 | TRBD1 | TRBV5-1 | NA | 14 | CASSRDRSTDTQYF | TGCGCCAGCAGCCGGGACAGGAGCACAGATACGCAGTATTTT
TRBJ2-2 | NA | TRBV6-1 | NA | 15 | CASSEPGRGAGELFF | TGTGCCAGCAGTGAACCCGGGAGAGGGGCCGGGGAGCTGTTTTTT
TRBJ2-4 | NA | TRBV7-9 | NA | 13 | CASSLRVENIQYF | TGTGCCAGCAGCTTACGCGTTGAAAACATTCAGTACTTC
TRBJ2-3 | NA | TRBV6-5 | NA | 13 | CASSYEGGHTQYF | TGTGCCAGCAGTTACGAGGGAGGCCATACGCAGTATTTT
TRBJ1-2 | NA | TRBV5-4 | NA | 11 | CASSWGVGYTF | TGTGCCAGCAGCTGGGGGGTAGGCTACACCTTC
TRBJ2-3 | NA | TRBV18 | NA | 15 | CASSPRVASTDTQYF | TGTGCCAGCTCACCCCGGGTGGCGAGCACAGATACGCAGTATTTT
TRBJ2-7 | NA | TRBV5-1 | NA | 16 | CASSPDPSGNSYEQYF | TGCGCCAGCAGCCCCGACCCCTCCGGGAACTCCTACGAGCAGTACTTC
TRBJ1-1 | NA | TRBV7-9 | NA | 15 | CASSLGGRANTEAFF | TGTGCCAGCAGCTTAGGGGGGCGGGCGAACACTGAAGCTTTCTTT
TRBJ2-4 | NA | TRBV19 | once | 17 | CASSISAGTSIKNIQYF | TGTGCCAGTAGTATCTCGGCGGGGACCTCGATCAAAAACATTCAGTACTTC
TRBJ1-4 | NA | TRBV25-1 | NA | 15 | CASSSREGNIEKLFF | TGTGCCAGCAGTTCAAGAGAGGGAAATATTGAAAAACTGTTTTTT
TRBJ1-5 | TRBD1 | TRBV19 | NA | 18 | CASTFKGQGIDSNQPQHF | TGTGCCAGTACCTTCAAGGGACAGGGGATTGATAGCAATCAGCCCCAGCATTTT
TRBJ2-3 | TRBD1 | TRBV5-1 | once | 17 | CASTWTGQISSTDTQYF | TGCGCCAGCACCTGGACAGGGCAGATCTCTAGCACAGATACGCAGTATTTT